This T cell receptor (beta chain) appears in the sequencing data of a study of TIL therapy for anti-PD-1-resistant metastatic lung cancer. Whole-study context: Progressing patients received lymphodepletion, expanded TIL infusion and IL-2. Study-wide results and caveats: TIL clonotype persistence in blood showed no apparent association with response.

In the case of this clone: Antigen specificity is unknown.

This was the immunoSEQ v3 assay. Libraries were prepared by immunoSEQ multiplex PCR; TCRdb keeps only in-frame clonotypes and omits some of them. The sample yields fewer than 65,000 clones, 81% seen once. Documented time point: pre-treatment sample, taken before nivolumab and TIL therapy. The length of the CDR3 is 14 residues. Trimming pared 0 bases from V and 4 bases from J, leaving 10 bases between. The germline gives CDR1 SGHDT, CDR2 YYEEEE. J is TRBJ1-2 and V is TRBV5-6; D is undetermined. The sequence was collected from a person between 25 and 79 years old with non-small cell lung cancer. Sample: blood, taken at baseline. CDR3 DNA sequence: TGTGCCAGCAGCTTGGGTAGCAGCTCCTATGGCTACACCTTC. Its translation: CASSLGSSSYGYTF.